One sample yielded the 5 T cell receptor beta chains listed below, sequenced in a study of cytomegalovirus exposure and HLA in healthy donors. The PCR had 60 Vbeta and 13 Jbeta primers. The protocol was immunoSEQ multiplex PCR, while the TCRdb copy is restricted to in-frame clones and leaves out a portion. This table has 150,000 to 200,000 clones, approximately 81% appearing once. Sequenced sample: PBMCs. The receptors were sampled from a woman between 25 and 40 years old in good health and CMV-seronegative.

This clone has just a few counts. The chain combines TRBV11-2 with TRBJ1-1; D unresolved. V lost 0 bases and J lost 10, with 15 bases in between. Germline CDR1 and CDR2: SGHAT and FQNNGV. The CDR3 is made up of 14 amino acids. CDR3 region: CASSLDSEVGRAFF. The CDR3, as DNA: TGTGCCAGCAGCTTAGATTCGGAGGTGGGGAGAGCTTTCTTT.

This clone was seen only once. The chain has TRBV4-3 and TRBJ1-2; D gene ambiguous. V lost 4 bases, J lost 5 bases, and 14 bases lay in between. Germline V gene sequence: CDR1 LGHNA, CDR2 YSLEER. This CDR3 is 14 amino acids long. CDR3 residues: CASSPHTAPYGYTF. The CDR3 bases are TGCGCCAGCAGCCCCCACACAGCCCCATATGGCTACACCTTC.

The chain carries TRBV7-2 and TRBJ2-1, with D unclear. The CDR3 loop spans 13 amino acids. V was pared by 4 bases and J by 8 bases, with 12 bases between. Germline V gene data show CDR1 as SGHTA and CDR2 as FQGNSA. CDR3 amino acids: CASSSNQRYEQFF. CDR3 in DNA: TGTGCCAGCAGCTCTAACCAGCGCTATGAGCAGTTCTTC.

This chain links TRBV5-6 with TRBJ1-1, with D unresolved. Germline V gives CDR1 SGHDT, CDR2 YYEEEE. This CDR3 region has 15 residues. Trimming pared 4 bases from V and 6 bases from J, leaving 19 bases between. CDR3 bases: TGTGCCAGCAGCACGATACGGGCGGAGGACGCTGAAGCTTTCTTT. Amino acid sequence: CASSTIRAEDAEAFF.

J is TRBJ2-3 and V is TRBV2, with TRBD2 matching 10 bases. CDR1 SNHLY and CDR2 FYNNEI come from the germline V gene. The ends lost 6 bases at V and 1 base at J; junction bases unmatched: 7. This CDR3 spans 16 amino acids. DNA for the CDR3: TGTGCCAGCAGGAAACGGACTAGCGGCCGCACAGATACGCAGTATTTT. Translated: CASRKRTSGRTDTQYF.